A single sample is the source of the 13 T cell receptor beta chains below, sequenced in a study of CD8+ T cells in alopecia areata. TCR sequencing used cDNA made by reverse transcription of extracted RNA. The protocol was immunoSEQ multiplex PCR, while the TCRdb copy is restricted to in-frame clones and leaves out a portion. The table lists more than 100,000 clones, roughly 50% of them singletons, with 7.5% to 9% in the top ten. The sample comprised CD4+ T cells sorted from blood. The source is a human donor in good health.

The chain employs TRBV4-3 and TRBJ2-1; TRBD1 aligns across 9 bases. The CDR3 covers 18 residues. From germline, CDR1 is LGHNA and CDR2 YSLEER. V lost 0 bases and J lost 5; bases outside the gene matches: 11. CDR3 loop: CASSQEFQPGTGHNEQFF. CDR3 in DNA: TGCGCCAGCAGCCAAGAATTTCAGCCCGGGACAGGGCACAATGAGCAGTTCTTC.

This clone is a singleton in its sample. The rearrangement uses TRBV7-2 and TRBJ2-3, with no clear D. The CDR3 is 14 residues long. V was clipped by 3 bases and J by 0 bases, with 7 bases between them. Per the germline V gene, CDR1 is SGHTA and CDR2 is FQGNSA. DNA for the CDR3: TGTGCCAGCAGCTTCTCTAGAAGCACAGATACGCAGTATTTT. It translates to CASSFSRSTDTQYF. Combining the CDR3 with reference TRBV7-2 and TRBJ2-3 gives the whole variable domain GAGVSQSPSNKVTEKGKDVELRCDPISGHTALYWYRQSLGQGLEFLIYFQGNSAPDKSGLPSDRFSAERTGGSVSTLTIQRTQQEDSAVYLCASSFSRSTDTQYFGPGTRLTVL.

The chain couples TRBV27 to TRBJ1-1; TRBD1 matches 10 bases. Unmatched junction bases numbered 9, after V lost 8 bases and J lost 6 bases. The V gene's germline CDR1 is MNHEY and CDR2 SMNVEV (reference sequence). CDR3 length equals 14 residues. CDR3 protein: CASFRQGARAEAFF. For the CDR3, the DNA is TGTGCCAGCTTCAGACAGGGGGCGAGGGCTGAAGCTTTCTTT.

CDR3 protein: CASSLYPAAANEQFF. CDR3 nucleotide sequence: TGTGCCAGCAGCTTATACCCGGCCGCGGCGAATGAGCAGTTCTTC. The chain has TRBV11-2 and TRBJ2-1; D is unresolved. Germline V gene lookup returns CDR1 SGHAT and CDR2 FQNNGV. The CDR3 totals 15 residues. Trimming took 2 bases from V and 7 from J, leaving 15 bases between them.

The V gene is TRBV5-1, the J gene TRBJ1-6; TRBD1 matches 7 bases. The CDR3 is 15 amino acids. J was trimmed by 7 bases and V by 0 bases; bases with no gene match: 4. Germline assignment: CDR1 SGHRS and CDR2 YFSETQ. CDR3 region: CASSLASRGNSPLHF. CDR3 in DNA: TGCGCCAGCAGCTTGGCCAGCAGGGGGAATTCACCCCTCCACTTT. The variable domain in full, with the rest retrieved from reference TRBV5-1 and TRBJ1-6, is KAGVTQTPRYLIKTRGQQVTLSCSPISGHRSVSWYQQTPGQGLQFLFEYFSETQRNKGNFPGRFSGRQFSNSRSEMNVSTLELGDSALYLCASSLASRGNSPLHFGNGTRLTVT.

This chain links TRBV14 with TRBJ2-1, with 7 bases aligning to TRBD2. CDR1 is SGHDN and CDR2 is FVKESK in the germline V gene. Losses at the gene ends were 2 bases for V and 2 bases for J; bases not matched to a gene: 9. CDR3 length equals 17 residues. The CDR3 loop reads CASSQLRAGWTYNEQFF. The CDR3 DNA sequence: TGTGCCAGCAGCCAACTCCGAGCGGGGTGGACCTACAATGAGCAGTTCTTC.

The CDR3 DNA is TGTGCCAGCAGTGAAGCGGGGGATGGCTACACCTTC. Translated: CASSEAGDGYTF. V and J are TRBV2 and TRBJ1-2, with D possibly TRBD1 on 5 matching bases. CDR3 length equals 12 residues. V was pared by 0 bases and J by 6 bases, with 5 bases between. CDR1 is SNHLY, CDR2 FYNNEI, per germline.

The genes are TRBV2 and TRBJ2-1, with TRBD1 as a possible D gene (5 bases). The CDR3 contains 13 residues. Trimming stripped 7 bases from V and 4 bases from J, with 11 bases between. Per germline, CDR1 SNHLY and CDR2 FYNNEI. This chain's CDR3 is CASNSPGYNEQFF. The CDR3 DNA is TGTGCCAGCAACTCCCCAGGGTACAATGAGCAGTTCTTC.

V is TRBV14 and J is TRBJ1-2; no firm D call. The CDR3 has 13 amino acids. Germline V CDR1 and CDR2: SGHDN, FVKESK. Between the trimmed V and J ends, which lost 2 bases and 3 bases, there was a span of 7 bases. DNA for the CDR3: TGTGCCAGCAGCCAAAACAACCACTATGGCTACACCTTC. Its protein is CASSQNNHYGYTF.

The chain carries TRBV6-5 and TRBJ2-3; 9 nucleotides align to TRBD2. The germline CDR1 and CDR2 sequences are MNHEY and SVGAGI. With V trimmed by 5 bases and J by 4 bases, 7 bases remained unmatched. This CDR3 is 15 amino acids long. For the CDR3, the DNA is TGTGCCAGCAGTCCGGGACTAGCTAGTGCAGATACGCAGTATTTT. This sequence encodes CASSPGLASADTQYF.

In its sample, this clone was seen a few times. The gene calls are TRBV7-9 and TRBJ1-4; D is undetermined. The CDR3 sequence is 12 residues long. Trimming shortened V by 0 bases and J by 10 bases, and 6 bases separated the two germline ends. Per the germline V gene, CDR1 is SEHNR and CDR2 is FQNEAQ (reference sequence). The CDR3 DNA reads as TGTGCCAGCAGCTTAGCCGAGGCAAAACTGTTTTTT. As protein: CASSLAEAKLFF.

This clone has a handful of counts. The rearrangement links TRBV19 to TRBJ1-1, with 8 nucleotides matching TRBD1. Germline V gene data show CDR1 as LNHDA and CDR2 as SQIVND (reference sequence). This CDR3 is 15 amino acids long. With V trimmed by 3 bases and J by 4 bases, 7 bases remained unmatched. CDR3 loop: CASSILRTGTTEAFF. The CDR3 DNA follows: TGTGCCAGTAGTATTCTTAGGACAGGGACCACTGAAGCTTTCTTT.

The V gene is TRBV5-1, the J gene TRBJ1-2, with a weak D call TRBD1 (5 bases). CDR3 length equals 13 residues. V lost 1 base, J lost 10 bases, and 14 bases lay in between. Germline V gene lookup returns CDR1 SGHRS and CDR2 YFSETQ. In nucleotides, the CDR3 is TGCGCCAGCAGCTTGTGGCAGGGCAATGACTACACCTTC. It translates to CASSLWQGNDYTF.